This is a list of T cell receptor beta chains from one sample in a study of CD8+ T cells in alopecia areata. Data came from immunoSEQ multiplex PCR; TCRdb stores just in-frame clones and leaves some out. Of about 190,000 clones listed, 45% to 75% were seen once; the top ten hold roughly 0.67%. The starting material was CD4+ T cells sorted from blood, obtained at week 4, from a patient treated with tofacitinib. The origin of the receptors is a human donor with alopecia areata. CDR3s include the opening cysteine and the closing phenylalanine or tryptophan. The D gene is left open where the match is weak. Rows may omit the clone size; those that give it use once, few, many or a size class.

few	TRBV28	.	TRBJ2-1	CASSLNNEQFF	TGTGCCAGCAGCCTAAACAATGAGCAGTTCTTC
.	TRBV15	.	TRBJ1-5	CATSRVAGVGQPQHF	TGTGCCACCAGCAGAGTTGCAGGGGTTGGGCAGCCCCAGCATTTT
.	TRBV29-1	.	TRBJ2-1	CSRGPKNYNEQFF	TGCAGCCGGGGACCGAAGAACTACAATGAGCAGTTCTTC
.	TRBV2	TRBD1	TRBJ1-4	CASSEQGTEVNEKLFF	TGTGCCAGCAGTGAACAGGGGACAGAAGTTAATGAAAAACTGTTTTTT
.	TRBV15	TRBD1	TRBJ2-5	CATSRGDSIQETQYF	TGTGCCACCAGCAGAGGGGACAGTATCCAAGAGACCCAGTACTTC
.	TRBV6-4	.	TRBJ2-1	CASSDEVGPQTQFF	TGTGCCAGCAGTGACGAGGTCGGGCCCCAAACGCAGTTCTTC
.	TRBV25-1	.	TRBJ1-4	CASTDDGNNEKLFF	TGTGCCAGCACCGATGACGGGAATAATGAAAAACTGTTTTTT
.	TRBV29-1	.	TRBJ2-1	CSVADTLGPFF	TGCAGCGTGGCGGACACTCTGGGGCCTTTCTTC
.	TRBV28	.	TRBJ2-2	CASSDPRGSTNTGELFF	TGTGCCAGCAGCGACCCACGGGGTTCCACGAACACCGGGGAGCTGTTTTTT
once	TRBV30	.	TRBJ2-5	CACEGGEETQYF	TGTGCCTGCGAGGGGGGAGAAGAGACCCAGTACTTC
.	TRBV30	TRBD2	TRBJ2-1	CAWSSPLASGRAGLYNEQFF	TGTGCCTGGAGTTCGCCCCTAGCTAGCGGGAGGGCCGGTTTGTACAATGAGCAGTTCTTC
.	TRBV7-9	.	TRBJ2-1	CASSLGSGSYNEQFF	TGTGCCAGCAGCTTAGGCTCCGGCTCCTACAATGAGCAGTTCTTC
.	TRBV14	TRBD1	TRBJ2-3	CASSQKTGGTDTQYF	TGTGCCAGCAGCCAAAAGACAGGGGGCACAGATACGCAGTATTTT
.	TRBV27	.	TRBJ2-2	CASSRGRVLLNTGELFF	TGTGCCAGCAGTCGAGGGCGTGTACTACTGAACACCGGGGAGCTGTTTTTT
.	TRBV7-2	.	TRBJ2-7	CASSPLVGAFPYEQYF	TGTGCCAGCAGCCCGCTAGTGGGGGCCTTTCCCTACGAGCAGTACTTC
.	TRBV29-1	.	TRBJ1-2	CSVGSDRHYGYTF	TGCAGCGTTGGGTCGGACCGACACTATGGCTACACCTTC
.	TRBV15	.	TRBJ2-1	CATSREVGADYNEQFF	TGTGCCACCAGCAGAGAGGTTGGAGCGGACTACAATGAGCAGTTCTTC
few	TRBV5-6	TRBD2	TRBJ2-7	CASNPRIAGAYEQYF	TGTGCCAGCAACCCGCGGATAGCGGGAGCCTACGAGCAGTACTTC
.	TRBV5-5	.	TRBJ2-1	CASSLSFLVRSNEQFF	TGTGCCAGCAGCTTGTCGTTCCTAGTACGGTCAAATGAGCAGTTCTTC
few	TRBV2	.	TRBJ1-2	CASSEGGGRIRYTF	TGTGCCAGCAGTGAAGGAGGGGGTAGAATTCGCTACACCTTC
few	TRBV7-8	.	TRBJ2-2	CASSLASRGGTGELFF	TGTGCCAGCAGCTTAGCGTCCAGAGGGGGGACCGGGGAGCTGTTTTTT
.	TRBV30	TRBD2	TRBJ2-1	CAWSAGTSYNEQFF	TGTGCCTGGTCCGCCGGGACTAGCTACAATGAGCAGTTCTTC
.	TRBV7-2	.	TRBJ2-3	CASRFRVGDTQYF	TGTGCCAGCAGGTTCAGGGTGGGAGATACGCAGTATTTT
.	TRBV11-2	.	TRBJ1-1	CASSFARASNTEAFF	TGTGCCAGCAGCTTCGCCAGGGCGTCGAACACTGAAGCTTTCTTT
.	TRBV5-4	TRBD1	TRBJ1-2	CASSYGTGALNGYTF	TGTGCCAGCAGCTATGGGACAGGGGCTCTTAATGGCTACACCTTC
.	TRBV28	.	TRBJ2-7	CASSTPQVSSYEQYF	TGTGCCAGCAGTACTCCACAGGTTAGCTCCTACGAGCAGTACTTC
few	TRBV19	.	TRBJ2-1	CASSADRGSEQFF	TGTGCCAGTAGTGCTGACCGGGGCTCTGAGCAGTTCTTC
.	TRBV7-3	TRBD2	TRBJ2-3	CASSYGGSGTDTQYF	TGTGCCAGCAGTTACGGCGGGAGTGGAACAGATACGCAGTATTTT
.	TRBV27	TRBD2	TRBJ2-1	CASSRFESGSVDNEQFF	TGTGCCAGCAGTCGTTTTGAAAGCGGGAGCGTCGACAATGAGCAGTTCTTC
.	TRBV29-1	.	TRBJ2-7	CSANAGSSSYEQYF	TGCAGCGCTAACGCAGGGTCAAGCTCCTACGAGCAGTACTTC
.	TRBV29-1	TRBD1	TRBJ1-2	CSVETGGGYTF	TGCAGCGTCGAGACAGGGGGGGGCTACACCTTC
few	TRBV29-1	.	TRBJ2-1	CSAPGPRSSYNEQFF	TGCAGCGCTCCGGGTCCCCGAAGCTCCTACAATGAGCAGTTCTTC
.	TRBV7-9	TRBD1	TRBJ1-5	CASSSQGASNQPQHF	TGTGCCAGCAGCTCACAGGGGGCTAGCAATCAGCCCCAGCATTTT
.	TRBV18	.	TRBJ1-2	CASSLDRKWGYTF	TGTGCCAGCTCACTCGACAGGAAATGGGGCTACACCTTC
few	TRBV10-3	.	TRBJ2-1	CAISDVRNEQFF	TGTGCCATCAGTGATGTCCGCAATGAGCAGTTCTTC
.	TRBV29-1	.	TRBJ1-2	CSVGAGTAPVGYTF	TGCAGCGTGGGGGCCGGGACCGCTCCCGTCGGCTACACCTTC
.	TRBV30	.	TRBJ1-2	CAWSPQKLAGYTF	TGTGCCTGGAGTCCTCAAAAACTTGCCGGCTACACCTTC
.	TRBV5-6	TRBD2	TRBJ2-3	CASSFLRGGTTDTQYF	TGTGCCAGCAGCTTTCTGCGGGGAGGGACCACAGATACGCAGTATTTT
few	TRBV6-5	.	TRBJ2-5	CASSDTIGTQYF	TGTGCCAGCAGTGACACCATCGGGACCCAGTACTTC
.	TRBV5-1	.	TRBJ1-2	CASSLAGGTADGYTF	TGCGCCAGCAGCTTGGCCGGGGGGACGGCAGACGGCTACACCTTC
.	TRBV29-1	TRBD1	TRBJ2-3	CSVGTGGTDTQYF	TGCAGCGTTGGAACAGGGGGCACAGATACGCAGTATTTT
few	TRBV29-1	.	TRBJ2-5	CSAGEGETQYF	TGCAGCGCTGGTGAGGGTGAGACCCAGTACTTC
.	TRBV2	TRBD2	TRBJ2-3	CASRKLAGGRTDTQYF	TGTGCCAGCAGGAAACTAGCGGGAGGGCGCACAGATACGCAGTATTTT
once	TRBV15	TRBD2	TRBJ2-5	CATSGTLAALQETQYF	TGTGCCACCAGCGGGACTCTAGCGGCTCTCCAAGAGACCCAGTACTTC
.	TRBV2	.	TRBJ2-3	CASSEEGTQYF	TGTGCCAGCAGTGAAGAGGGTACGCAGTATTTT
.	TRBV29-1	.	TRBJ1-4	CSAKGHAATNEKLFF	TGCAGCGCAAAGGGACACGCGGCAACTAATGAAAAACTGTTTTTT
.	TRBV10-3	.	TRBJ2-7	CAISEGWGQYF	TGTGCCATCAGTGAGGGTTGGGGGCAGTACTTC
.	TRBV15	.	TRBJ1-4	CATSRESVLTEKLFF	TGTGCCACCAGCAGAGAATCGGTGCTTACGGAAAAACTGTTTTTT
.	TRBV29-1	.	TRBJ2-2	CSVATTANTGELFF	TGCAGCGTTGCAACCACCGCGAACACCGGGGAGCTGTTTTTT
.	TRBV5-1	TRBD1	TRBJ2-7	CASSPPRTGGDEQYF	TGCGCCAGCAGCCCACCCCGGACAGGGGGCGACGAGCAGTACTTC
.	TRBV29-1	TRBD2	TRBJ2-2	CSAGLAGNGELFF	TGCAGCGCTGGACTAGCGGGAAACGGGGAGCTGTTTTTT
.	TRBV6-6	TRBD2	TRBJ2-7	CASSPSGTYEQYF	TGTGCCAGCAGCCCTAGCGGGACCTACGAGCAGTACTTC
once	TRBV6-5	.	TRBJ2-7	CASSYSTNSYEQYF	TGTGCCAGCAGTTACAGTACTAACTCCTACGAGCAGTACTTC
.	TRBV5-6	.	TRBJ1-5	CASSFGASRGQPQHF	TGTGCCAGCAGCTTCGGCGCCAGTAGAGGTCAGCCCCAGCATTTT